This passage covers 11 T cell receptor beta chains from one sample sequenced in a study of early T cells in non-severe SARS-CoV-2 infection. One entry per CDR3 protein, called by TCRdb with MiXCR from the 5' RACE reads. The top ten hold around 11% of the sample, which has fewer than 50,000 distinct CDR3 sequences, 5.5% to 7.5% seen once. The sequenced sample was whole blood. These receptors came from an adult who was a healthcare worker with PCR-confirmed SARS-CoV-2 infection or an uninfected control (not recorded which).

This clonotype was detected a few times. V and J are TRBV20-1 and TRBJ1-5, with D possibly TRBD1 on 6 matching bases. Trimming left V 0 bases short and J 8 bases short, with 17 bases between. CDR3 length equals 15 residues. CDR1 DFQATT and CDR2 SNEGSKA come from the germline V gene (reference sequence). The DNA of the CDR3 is TGCAGTGCTAGAGATAGTTCCGGGGGCGAAGAGCCCCAGCATTTT. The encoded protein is CSARDSSGGEEPQHF.

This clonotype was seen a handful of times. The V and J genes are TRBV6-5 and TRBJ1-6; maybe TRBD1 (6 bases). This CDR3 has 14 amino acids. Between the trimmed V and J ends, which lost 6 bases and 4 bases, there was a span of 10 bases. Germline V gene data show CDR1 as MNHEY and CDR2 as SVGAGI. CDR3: CASRLDRYNSPLHF. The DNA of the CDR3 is TGTGCCAGCAGGCTGGACAGATATAATTCACCCCTCCACTTT.

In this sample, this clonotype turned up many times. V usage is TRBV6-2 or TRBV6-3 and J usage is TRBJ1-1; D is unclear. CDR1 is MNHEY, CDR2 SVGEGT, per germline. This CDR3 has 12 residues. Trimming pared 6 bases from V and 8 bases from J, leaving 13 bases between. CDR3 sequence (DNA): TGTGCCAGCAGCTTAAGTGGATCCGAAGCTTTCTTT. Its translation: CASSLSGSEAFF.

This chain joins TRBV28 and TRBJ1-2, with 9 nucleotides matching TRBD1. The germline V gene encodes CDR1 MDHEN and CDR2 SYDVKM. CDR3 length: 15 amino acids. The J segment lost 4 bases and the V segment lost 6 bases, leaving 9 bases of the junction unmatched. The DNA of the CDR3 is TGTGCCAGCAGGACCACCGGGACAGGGTCCTATGGCTACACCTTC. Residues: CASRTTGTGSYGYTF.

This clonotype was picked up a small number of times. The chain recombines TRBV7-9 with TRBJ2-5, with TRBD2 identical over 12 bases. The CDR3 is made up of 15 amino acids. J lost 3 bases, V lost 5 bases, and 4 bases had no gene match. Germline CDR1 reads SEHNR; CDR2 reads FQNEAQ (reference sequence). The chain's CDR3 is CASSATSGGEETQYF. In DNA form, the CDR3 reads TGTGCCAGCAGCGCGACTAGCGGGGGAGAAGAGACCCAGTACTTC.

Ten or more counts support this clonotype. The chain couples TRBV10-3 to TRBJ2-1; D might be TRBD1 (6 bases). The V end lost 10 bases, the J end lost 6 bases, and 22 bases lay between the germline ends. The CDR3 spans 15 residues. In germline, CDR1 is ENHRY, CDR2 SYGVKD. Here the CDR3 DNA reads TGTGCCACCAGGATGTCACAGGGAGAGGTCAATGAGCAGTTCTTC. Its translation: CATRMSQGEVNEQFF.

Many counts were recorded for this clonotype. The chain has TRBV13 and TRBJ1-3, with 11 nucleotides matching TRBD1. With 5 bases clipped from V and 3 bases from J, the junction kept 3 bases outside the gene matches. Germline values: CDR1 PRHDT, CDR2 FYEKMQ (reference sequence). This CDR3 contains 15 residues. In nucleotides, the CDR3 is TGTGCCAGCAGCGGACAGGGGGCTGGTGGAAACACCATATATTTT. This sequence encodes CASSGQGAGGNTIYF.

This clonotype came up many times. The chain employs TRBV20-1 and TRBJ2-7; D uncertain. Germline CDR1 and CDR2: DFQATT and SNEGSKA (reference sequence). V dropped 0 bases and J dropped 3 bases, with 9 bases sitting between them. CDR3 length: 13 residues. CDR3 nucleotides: TGCAGTGCTAGAGATGCTACGGACTACGAGCAGTACTTC. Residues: CSARDATDYEQYF.

The CDR3 sequence is CASSDGGRVDEQFF. As DNA, the CDR3 is TGTGCCAGCAGCGACGGGGGGCGCGTCGATGAGCAGTTCTTC. The chain combines TRBV3-1 with TRBJ2-1; tentatively, D is TRBD2 (7 bases). CDR3 size: 14 residues. V lost 5 bases, J lost 8 bases, and 16 bases lay in between. CDR1 and CDR2 from the germline V gene are LGHDT and YNNKEL (reference sequence).

The CDR3 nucleotides are TGTGCTAGTGGTTTGGGTCCAGGGACAGATACGCAGTATTTT. Amino acid sequence: CASGLGPGTDTQYF. The chain combines TRBV12-5 with TRBJ2-3; a weak D match, TRBD1 (5 bases). Per germline, CDR1 LGHNT and CDR2 FRNRAP. The CDR3 has 14 amino acids. V lost 1 base, J lost 3 bases, and 8 bases lay in between.

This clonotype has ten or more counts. CDR3 coding DNA: TGCAGTGCCAACCAGGGAATGGGCACCGGGGAGCTGTTTTTT. It specifies CSANQGMGTGELFF. The V gene is TRBV20-1, the J gene TRBJ2-2; tentative D call: TRBD1 (5 bases). Looked up from germline, CDR1 is DFQATT and CDR2 is SNEGSKA (reference sequence). V was pared by 6 bases and J by 4 bases, with 15 bases between. This CDR3 region has 14 residues.